The 8 T cell receptor beta chains reported below all come from one sample, sequenced in a study of blood T cell repertoires in COVID-19 (dated by TCRdb to about 2020). Preparation of the library involved the immunoSEQ multiplex PCR assay. TCRdb took over this immuneACCESS table, retaining in-frame rearrangements with V and J assigned. Such tables are incomplete; in checked studies, under half of the missing clones stem from an unresolved V gene, and the remainder is unexplained. The sample includes roughly 250,000 clones, with over 75% observed a single time. Roughly 2.5% of the sample comes from the top ten. Sequencing was performed on peripheral blood. These receptors all come from a woman in her forties or fifties with acute or convalescent COVID-19.

The gene calls are TRBV27 and TRBJ2-3; D is uncertain. Germline V gives CDR1 MNHEY, CDR2 SMNVEV (reference sequence). V lost 6 bases to trimming and J lost 8 bases, with 12 bases between them. This CDR3 contains 12 residues. CDR3 in DNA: TGTGCCAGCAGCATTCTAGGCGCTACGCAGTATTTT. Its protein is CASSILGATQYF.

V and J are TRBV10-3 and TRBJ1-1, with D maybe TRBD1 (5 bases). Germline CDR1 is ENHRY and CDR2 is SYGVKD. CDR3 length: 14 residues. The V gene lost 8 bases and the J gene lost 3 bases, with 16 bases spanning the gap. The chain's CDR3 is CAIRGRVADTEAFF. CDR3 DNA sequence: TGTGCCATCCGGGGCCGGGTAGCGGACACTGAAGCTTTCTTT.

In nucleotides, the CDR3 is TGTGCCAGCAGCCCAGGGGGCCTGAACACTGAAGCTTTCTTT. Translated, it gives CASSPGGLNTEAFF. The J gene is TRBJ1-1, the V gene TRBV11-3; the match to TRBD1 covers 8 bases. Germline V lookup: CDR1 SGHNT, CDR2 YENEEA. The CDR3 has 14 residues. Trimming cost V 5 bases and J 0 bases; bases outside gene matches: 2.

This clone was recorded only once. The chain links TRBV5-1 to TRBJ1-1; D possibly corresponds to TRBD1 (5 bases). V was shortened by 4 bases and J by 0 bases, with 10 bases between the two germline ends. This CDR3 has 14 residues. Germline loops: CDR1 SGHRS, CDR2 YFSETQ. The CDR3 bases are TGCGCCAGCAGCCCACAGGTGATGAACACTGAAGCTTTCTTT. This gives the protein CASSPQVMNTEAFF.

This chain joins TRBV5-1 and TRBJ2-2; 10 bases match TRBD1. This CDR3 has 14 residues. CDR1 is SGHRS and CDR2 is YFSETQ in the germline V gene. The V segment lost 7 bases and the J segment 4 bases; nucleotides outside the gene matches: 4. The CDR3 loop is CASSGTGVTGELFF. For the CDR3, the DNA is TGCGCCAGCTCCGGGACAGGGGTCACCGGGGAGCTGTTTTTT.

The chain combines TRBV6-2 or TRBV6-3 with TRBJ2-7, with 7 bases matching TRBD2. With 0 bases clipped from V and 3 bases from J, the junction kept 14 bases outside the gene matches. This CDR3 spans 18 amino acids. The V gene's germline CDR1 is MNHEY and CDR2 SVGEGT. CDR3 amino acids: CASSYSRGGTRAYYEQYF. As DNA, the CDR3 is TGTGCCAGCAGTTACTCTCGGGGAGGGACGAGGGCCTACTACGAGCAGTACTTC.

J is TRBJ2-1 and V is TRBV7-8, with D perhaps TRBD2 (7 bases). The CDR3 consists of 15 residues. In germline, CDR1 is SGHVS, CDR2 FQNEAQ. V lost 5 bases and J 4 bases, leaving 15 bases between the germline ends. The CDR3 protein is CASSRARGAYNEQFF. The CDR3 region has the DNA TGTGCCAGCAGCAGGGCTCGGGGGGCTTACAATGAGCAGTTCTTC.

The chain has TRBV9 and TRBJ2-5; 7 nucleotides align to TRBD1. J lost 5 bases, V lost 1 base, and 8 bases had no gene match. CDR1 SGDLS and CDR2 YYNGEE come from the germline V gene. The CDR3 is made up of 15 amino acids. CDR3 nucleotide sequence: TGTGCCAGCAGCGTACAGGGGGACGGCGGGGAGACCCAGTACTTC. It specifies CASSVQGDGGETQYF.